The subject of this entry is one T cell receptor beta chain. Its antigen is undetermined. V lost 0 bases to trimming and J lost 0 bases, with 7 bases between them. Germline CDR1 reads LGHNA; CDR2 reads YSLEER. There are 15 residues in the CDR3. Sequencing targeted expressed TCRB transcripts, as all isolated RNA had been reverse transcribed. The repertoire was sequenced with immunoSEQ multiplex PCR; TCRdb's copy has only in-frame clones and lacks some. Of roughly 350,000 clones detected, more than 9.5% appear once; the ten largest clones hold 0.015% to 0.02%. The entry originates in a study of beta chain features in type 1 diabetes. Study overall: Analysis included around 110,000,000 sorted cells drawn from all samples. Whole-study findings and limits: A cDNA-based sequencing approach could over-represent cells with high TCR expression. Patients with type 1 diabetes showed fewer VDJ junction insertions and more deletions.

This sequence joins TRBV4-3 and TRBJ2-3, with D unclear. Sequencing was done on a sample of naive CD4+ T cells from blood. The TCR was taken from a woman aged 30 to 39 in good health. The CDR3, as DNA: TGCGCCAGCAGCCAAGATCTATCAAGCACAGATACGCAGTATTTT. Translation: CASSQDLSSTDTQYF.